One sample yielded the 8 T cell receptor beta chains listed below, sequenced in a study of T cell changes during pregnancy in multiple sclerosis. Profiled with immunoSEQ multiplex PCR; TCRdb holds only in-frame clones, not every one. The sample yields tens of thousands of clones, 85% to 95% seen once. The specimen was CD4+ T cells from peripheral blood mononuclear cells, collected in the third trimester of pregnancy. These receptors were collected from a female donor with multiple sclerosis, enrolled in a pregnancy study.

This sequence joins TRBV9 and TRBJ1-3; 10 bases map to TRBD1. The germline V gene has CDR1 SGDLS and CDR2 YYNGEE. V dropped 0 bases and J dropped 0; count of bases not matched to a gene: 3. The CDR3 totals 17 residues. The CDR3 DNA reads TGTGCCAGCAGCGTAGCGGGACAGGGGTACTCTGGAAACACCATATATTTT. Its protein product is CASSVAGQGYSGNTIYF.

The chain links TRBV11-3 to TRBJ1-6; 12 nucleotides align to TRBD1. The CDR3 contains 17 residues. The ends lost 1 base at V and 7 bases at J; junction bases unmatched: 5. The germline gives CDR1 SGHNT, CDR2 YENEEA. As DNA, the CDR3 is TGTGCCAGCAGCTTAGGGGGGACAGGGGGCCGCAATTCACCCCTCCACTTT. This encodes CASSLGGTGGRNSPLHF.

The chain couples TRBV18 to TRBJ1-3; D might be TRBD1 (5 bases). Germline V CDR1 and CDR2: KGHSH, LQKENI. The CDR3 length is 13 residues. V dropped 3 bases and J dropped 4 bases, with 7 bases sitting between them. The CDR3 loop is CASSPTEGNTIYF. The CDR3 coding sequence is TGTGCCAGCTCACCGACAGAAGGAAACACCATATATTTT. Full variable domain (outside the CDR3, taken from reference TRBV18 and TRBJ1-3): NAGVMQNPRHLVRRRGQEARLRCSPMKGHSHVYWYRQLPEEGLKFMVYLQKENIIDESGMPKERFSAEFPKEGPSILRIQQVVRGDSAAYFCASSPTEGNTIYFGEGSWLTVV.

In DNA form, the CDR3 reads TGTGCCAGCAGCCAAGATCTTAGGGGGTTGGAATATTATGGCTACACCTTC. Its translation: CASSQDLRGLEYYGYTF. This chain joins TRBV4-2 and TRBJ1-2; D is possibly TRBD1 (6 bases). Trimming left V 0 bases short and J 5 bases short, with 19 bases between. CDR3 length: 17 amino acids. Germline V gives CDR1 LGHNA, CDR2 YNFKEQ.

The chain joins TRBV9 to TRBJ2-5; 11 positions agree with TRBD2. Per the germline V gene, CDR1 is SGDLS and CDR2 is YYNGEE. V shed 0 bases, J shed 2 bases, and the junction held 3 bases outside the gene matches. The CDR3 runs to 16 residues. CDR3 loop: CASSVVASGGQETQYF. The CDR3 region has the DNA TGTGCCAGCAGCGTAGTGGCTAGCGGGGGGCAAGAGACCCAGTACTTC.

The chain combines TRBV10-2 with TRBJ1-4; D is unclear. The CDR3 runs to 15 residues. V was cut by 0 bases and J by 0 bases, with 5 bases left in between. Germline-derived CDR1 and CDR2 are WSHSY and SAAADI. This CDR3 reads CASSESPATNEKLFF. CDR3 bases: TGCGCCAGCAGTGAGTCCCCTGCAACTAATGAAAAACTGTTTTTT.

The chain couples TRBV5-1 to TRBJ2-3, with 7 bases fitting TRBD1. This CDR3 comprises 15 residues. Looked up from germline, CDR1 is SGHRS and CDR2 is YFSETQ. V dropped 1 base and J dropped 4; count of bases not matched to a gene: 6. The CDR3 nucleotides read TGCGCCAGCAGCTTGTCACAGGGGATATCAGATACGCAGTATTTT. The encoded protein is CASSLSQGISDTQYF. The full variable domain, in which reference TRBV5-1 and TRBJ2-3 provide the parts outside the CDR3, is KAGVTQTPRYLIKTRGQQVTLSCSPISGHRSVSWYQQTPGQGLQFLFEYFSETQRNKGNFPGRFSGRQFSNSRSEMNVSTLELGDSALYLCASSLSQGISDTQYFGPGTRLTVL.

The chain joins TRBV2 to TRBJ1-6; D is uncertain. The CDR3 spans 12 residues. Germline V CDR1 and CDR2: SNHLY, FYNNEI. Trimming removed 6 bases at V and 8 bases at J, with 8 bases between. This CDR3 reads CASRELDSPLHF. The CDR3, as DNA: TGTGCCAGCAGAGAGCTGGATTCACCCCTCCACTTT.